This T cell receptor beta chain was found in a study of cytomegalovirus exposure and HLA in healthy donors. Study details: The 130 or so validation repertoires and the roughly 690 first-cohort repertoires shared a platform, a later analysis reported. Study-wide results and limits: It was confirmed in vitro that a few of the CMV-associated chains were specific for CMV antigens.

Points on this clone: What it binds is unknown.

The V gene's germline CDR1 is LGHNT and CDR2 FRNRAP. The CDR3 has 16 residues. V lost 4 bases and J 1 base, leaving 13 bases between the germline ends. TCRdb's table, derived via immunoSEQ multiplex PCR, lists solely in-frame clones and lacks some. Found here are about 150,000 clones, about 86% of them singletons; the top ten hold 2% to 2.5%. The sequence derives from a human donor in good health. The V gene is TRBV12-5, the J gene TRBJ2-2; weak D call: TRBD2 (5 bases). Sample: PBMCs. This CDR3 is CASGWYLGGNTGELFF. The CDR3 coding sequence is TGTGCTAGTGGTTGGTACCTAGGAGGGAACACCGGGGAGCTGTTTTTT.